One sample yielded the 13 T cell receptor beta chains listed below, sequenced in a study of T cell repertoires in cytomegalovirus infection. These receptors have no identified antigens. Via MiXCR, TCRdb re-called the reads, giving one row per CDR3 protein. The sample contains about 830,000 distinct CDR3 sequences, 32% of which appear only once. Sequences were derived from cultured CD8+ T cells from PBMCs, sampled from culture after CMV antigen stimulation. Every receptor here comes from a human donor in good health (CMV status not recorded). Some clones in this sample may be carry-over from other donors' samples.

This sequence joins TRBV6-2 or TRBV6-3 and TRBJ2-3; 7 bases are a match to TRBD2. The CDR3 has 14 amino acids. The ends lost 6 bases at V and 4 bases at J; junction bases unmatched: 7. Germline V lookup: CDR1 MNHEY, CDR2 SVGEGT. The CDR3 DNA is TGTGCCAGCAGGGGACGGGGGGTCTCAGATACGCAGTATTTT. This codes for CASRGRGVSDTQYF.

The chain couples TRBV28 to TRBJ2-4; 7 bases map to TRBD1. This CDR3 spans 14 amino acids. The germline gives CDR1 MDHEN, CDR2 SYDVKM. V trimming: 7 bases; J trimming: 1 base; junction bases outside the gene matches: 4. CDR3 DNA: TGTGCCAGCACCCCGACAGGGGCCAAAAACATTCAGTACTTC. It is translated as CASTPTGAKNIQYF.

The V call is TRBV29-1, the J call TRBJ1-2; D is uncertain. This CDR3 has 14 residues. Trimming left V 0 bases short and J 7 bases short, with 15 bases between. From germline, CDR1 is SQVTM and CDR2 ANQGSEA. The CDR3 loop reads CSVEDTRRVLGYTF. Written as DNA, the CDR3 is TGCAGCGTTGAAGATACCCGCCGCGTCCTTGGCTACACCTTC.

This clonotype turned up a few times. This sequence joins TRBV2 and TRBJ2-2, with no clear D. V lost 5 bases, J lost 0 bases, and 19 bases lay in between. The CDR3 runs to 18 residues. Germline CDR1 and CDR2: SNHLY and FYNNEI. The CDR3 sequence is CASSPILIRDSNTGELFF. The CDR3 DNA reads as TGTGCCAGCAGTCCAATTCTGATCAGAGATTCGAACACCGGGGAGCTGTTTTTT.

A remark on this clonotype: A much larger clone differs by one base, so this may be a read error. Lacking the conserved final phenylalanine or tryptophan, this CDR3 likely reflects a read error. The chain carries TRBV7-2 and TRBJ2-3; possible D gene TRBD2, 7 bases. The V and J ends lost 3 bases and 6 bases respectively, with 16 bases between them. The germline gives CDR1 SGHTA, CDR2 FQGNSA. The CDR3 spans 15 residues. This CDR3 is CASSFRGAALDTQYS. CDR3 DNA sequence: TGTGCCAGCAGCTTCCGGGGGGCGGCCTTGGATACGCAGTATTCT.

Many counts were recorded for this clonotype. This chain links TRBV7-2 with TRBJ2-5, with 7 nucleotides matching TRBD1. This CDR3 is built from 18 residues. Germline assignment: CDR1 SGHTA and CDR2 FQGNSA. Trimming cost V 2 bases and J 2 bases; bases outside gene matches: 14. CDR3 amino acids: CASSLRASDRRFQETQYF. The DNA of the CDR3 is TGTGCCAGCAGCTTACGGGCCTCGGACAGGCGATTTCAAGAGACCCAGTACTTC.

This clonotype was detected only a few times. This chain joins TRBV6-1 and TRBJ2-5; 8 nucleotides agree with TRBD1. The CDR3 runs 15 residues. The ends lost 3 bases at V and 1 base at J; junction bases unmatched: 4. Germline CDR1 reads MNHNS; CDR2 reads SASEGT. The CDR3 DNA is TGTGCCAGCAGTGATACAGGGGGATTCCAAGAGACCCAGTACTTC. This encodes CASSDTGGFQETQYF.

The chain uses TRBV20-1 and TRBJ2-7; 9 positions match TRBD1. The germline CDR1 and CDR2 sequences are DFQATT and SNEGSKA (reference sequence). The CDR3 covers 15 residues. The ends lost 5 bases at V and 0 bases at J; junction bases unmatched: 8. The CDR3 nucleotides are TGCAGTGCTGACGGAATGGACAGGGGCTCCTACGAGCAGTACTTC. Amino acid sequence: CSADGMDRGSYEQYF.

The chain couples TRBV14 to TRBJ1-1, with 8 positions matching TRBD1. From germline, CDR1 is SGHDN and CDR2 FVKESK. CDR3 length equals 15 residues. After removal of 4 bases from V and 0 bases from J, the junction contained 4 bases not matched to a gene. The CDR3 here is CASSRRQGLNTEAFF. For the CDR3, the DNA is TGTGCCAGCAGCCGAAGACAGGGGTTGAACACTGAAGCTTTCTTT.

This clonotype appeared a single time. The CDR3, as DNA: TGTGCCAGCAGTGGGACTAGCGGTCCAGATGAGCAGTTCTTC. This encodes CASSGTSGPDEQFF. This chain links TRBV28 with TRBJ2-1; 11 positions agree with TRBD2. The J segment lost 8 bases and the V segment lost 5 bases, leaving 5 bases of the junction unmatched. Germline values: CDR1 MDHEN, CDR2 SYDVKM. The CDR3 runs 14 residues.

This clonotype was counted ten times or more. The rearrangement links TRBV7-9 to TRBJ2-5, with 9 positions matching TRBD1. Germline V gene data show CDR1 as SEHNR and CDR2 as FQNEAQ (reference sequence). J gave up 1 base and V 5 bases, and 5 bases lay outside the gene matches. The CDR3 runs to 15 residues. The CDR3 sequence: CASSLGTGSQETQYF. Here the CDR3 DNA reads TGTGCCAGCAGCCTCGGGACAGGGAGCCAAGAGACCCAGTACTTC.

V is TRBV6-8 and J is TRBJ1-1; no firm D call. The V end was cut by 0 bases, the J end by 1 base, with 9 bases between. The CDR3 length is 15 residues. From germline, CDR1 is MNHGY and CDR2 SAAAGT. For the CDR3, the DNA is TGTGCCAGCAGTTACTCGAGTTCTCAGAACACTGAAGCTTTCTTT. As protein: CASSYSSSQNTEAFF.

This clonotype was detected ten times or more. The rearrangement links TRBV25-1 to TRBJ1-5; no reliable D call. Germline lookup yields CDR1 MGHDK and CDR2 SYGVNS. V was clipped by 6 bases and J by 0 bases, with 9 bases between them. The CDR3 has 14 amino acids. CDR3 amino acids: CASSEGYSNQPQHF. CDR3 DNA sequence: TGTGCCAGCAGCGAGGGCTATAGCAATCAGCCCCAGCATTTT.